This T cell receptor beta chain was identified in a study of early T cells in non-severe SARS-CoV-2 infection. Looking at the study overall: With bulk RNA from unsorted whole blood as input, sequencing yielded unpaired chains. Whole-study results and caveats: Anti-spike CD8 responses were favored in VDJdb matching, and private and CD4 specificities were missed.

The CDR3 spans 13 residues. Germline assignment: CDR1 DFQATT and CDR2 SNEGSKA (reference sequence). V was shortened by 3 bases and J by 4 bases, with 12 bases between the two germline ends. The TCR library protocol attached unique molecular identifiers to the individual cDNA molecules. Via MiXCR, TCRdb re-called the 5' RACE reads, giving one row per CDR3 protein. This sample has more than 40,000 distinct CDR3 sequences, with around 6.8% found just once. Comments on this clonotype: The antigen remains unidentified.

V and J are TRBV20-1 and TRBJ2-5; no clear D. Sequencing was performed on whole blood. This TCR was recovered from an adult who was a healthcare worker with PCR-confirmed SARS-CoV-2 infection or an uninfected control (not recorded which). The CDR3 region has the DNA TGCAGTGCTAGTGGTAGCCTGGGAGAGACCCAGTACTTC. It translates to CSASGSLGETQYF.